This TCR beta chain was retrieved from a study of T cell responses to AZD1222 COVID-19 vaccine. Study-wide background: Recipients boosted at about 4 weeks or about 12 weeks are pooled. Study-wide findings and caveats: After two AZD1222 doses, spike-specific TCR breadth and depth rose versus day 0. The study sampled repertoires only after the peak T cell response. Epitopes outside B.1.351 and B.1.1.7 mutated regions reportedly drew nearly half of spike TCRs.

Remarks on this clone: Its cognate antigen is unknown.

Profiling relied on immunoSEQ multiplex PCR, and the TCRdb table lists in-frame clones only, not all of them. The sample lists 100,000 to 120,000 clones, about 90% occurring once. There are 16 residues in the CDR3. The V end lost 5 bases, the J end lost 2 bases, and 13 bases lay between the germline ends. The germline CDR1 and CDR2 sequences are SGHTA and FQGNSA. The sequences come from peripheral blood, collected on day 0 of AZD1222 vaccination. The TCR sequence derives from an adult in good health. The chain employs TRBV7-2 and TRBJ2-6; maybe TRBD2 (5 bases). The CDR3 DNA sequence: TGTGCCAGCAGCCCGAGGGTTGCGACTGGGGCCAACGTCCTGACTTTC. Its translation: CASSPRVATGANVLTF.